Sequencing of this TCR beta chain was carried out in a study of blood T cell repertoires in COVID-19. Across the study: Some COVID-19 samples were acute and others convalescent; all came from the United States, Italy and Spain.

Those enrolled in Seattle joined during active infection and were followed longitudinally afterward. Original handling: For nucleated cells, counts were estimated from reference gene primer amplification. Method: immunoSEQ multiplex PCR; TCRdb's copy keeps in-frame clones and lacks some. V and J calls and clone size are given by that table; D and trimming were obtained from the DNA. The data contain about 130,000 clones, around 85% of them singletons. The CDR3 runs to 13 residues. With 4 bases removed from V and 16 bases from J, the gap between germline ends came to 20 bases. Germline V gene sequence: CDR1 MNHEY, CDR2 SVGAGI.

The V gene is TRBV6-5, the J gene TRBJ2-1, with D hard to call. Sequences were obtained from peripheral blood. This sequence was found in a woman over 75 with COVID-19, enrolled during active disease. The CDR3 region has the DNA TGTGCCAGCAGTTTTTTGGCCCCAGTAACAATCTTCTTC. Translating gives CASSFLAPVTIFF.